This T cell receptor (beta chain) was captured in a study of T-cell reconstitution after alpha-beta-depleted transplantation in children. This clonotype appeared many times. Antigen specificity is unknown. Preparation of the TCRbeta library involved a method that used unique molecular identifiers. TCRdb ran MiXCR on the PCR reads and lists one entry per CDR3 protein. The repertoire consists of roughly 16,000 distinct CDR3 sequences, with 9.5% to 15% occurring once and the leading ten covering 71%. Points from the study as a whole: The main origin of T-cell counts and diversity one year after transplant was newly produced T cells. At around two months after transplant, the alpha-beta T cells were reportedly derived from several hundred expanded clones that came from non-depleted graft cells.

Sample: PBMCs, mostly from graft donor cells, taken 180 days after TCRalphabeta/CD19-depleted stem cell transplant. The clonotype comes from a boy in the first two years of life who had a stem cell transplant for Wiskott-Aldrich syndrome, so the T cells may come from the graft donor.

This chain's CDR3 is CASSHLLDNEQFF. CDR3 DNA: TGCGCCAGCAGCCACCTTTTAGACAATGAGCAGTTCTTC. The J gene is TRBJ2-1, the V gene TRBV4-3, with unresolved D. CDR1 is LGHNA, CDR2 YSLEER, per germline. The CDR3 spans 13 residues. The V end was cut by 3 bases, the J end by 5 bases, with 8 bases between.